The source of this T cell receptor (beta chain) is a study of Graves' ophthalmopathy and Graves' hyperthyroidism. RNA transcripts served as template for amplifying TCR beta CDR3 sequences. The workflow started with a first-round RT-PCR run with HTBI primers and then moved on to a second-round multiplex PCR. TCRdb processed the multiplex PCR reads anew with MiXCR; each CDR3 protein has one entry. The data show about 660,000 distinct CDR3 sequences, over 40% seen once. This clonotype was recorded at least ten times. Germline loops: CDR1 LNHDA, CDR2 SQIVND (reference sequence). The CDR3 consists of 13 residues. V was pared by 4 bases and J by 6 bases, with 10 bases between.

The chain has TRBV19 and TRBJ1-5; D possibly corresponds to TRBD1 (5 bases). The receptor was derived from an adult man with Graves' ophthalmopathy. Sequencing was performed on peripheral blood. The CDR3 here is CASSTRETQPQHF. CDR3 nucleotides: TGTGCCAGTAGTACCAGGGAAACTCAGCCCCAGCATTTT.